One TCR beta chain is described in this entry. Here immunoSEQ multiplex PCR was the method, and the copy in TCRdb shows in-frame clones only, minus some. Of just over 2,000,000 clones in the sample, over 85% were seen once. CD45RO-negative, CCR7-positively selected cells formed the naive CD8 fraction, excluding terminally differentiated effector memory CD45RA+ cells. This entry comes from a study of shared clonotypes between healthy human individuals. V lost 1 base and J lost 3, with 12 bases in between. Germline V gene data show CDR1 as LGHNA and CDR2 as YSLEER. This CDR3 region has 15 residues. The receptor was isolated from a man younger than 35 in good health. The sequenced material came from naive CD8+ T cells sorted from blood. This sequence joins TRBV4-3 and TRBJ1-2; D perhaps matches TRBD1 (5 bases). The CDR3 nucleotides read TGCGCCAGCAGCCAAGTCTCAGGGACGGACTATGGCTACACCTTC. Its translation is CASSQVSGTDYGYTF.